One and the same sample provided the 27 T cell receptor beta chains below, sequenced in a study of read filtering for tumor transcriptome and immune sequencing. The library was built from roughly 400 ng RNA with molecular barcoded adaptors for alpha/delta and beta/gamma chains. TCRdb ran MiXCR on the reads and lists one entry per CDR3 protein. The sample shows around 140,000 distinct CDR3 sequences, less than 15% of them seen only once. The sample was a population of CD138-negative cells sorted from bone marrow. Receptors were obtained from a donor aged 40 or older with multiple myeloma.

This clonotype was picked up many times. V gene TRBV19 combines with J gene TRBJ2-7; maybe TRBD1 (6 bases). CDR1 and CDR2 from the germline V gene are LNHDA and SQIVND (reference sequence). This CDR3 is 14 amino acids long. Trimming shortened V by 4 bases and J by 3 bases, and 13 bases separated the two germline ends. The CDR3 region is CASSTGTYFYEQYF. The CDR3 DNA is TGTGCCAGTAGTACCGGGACATACTTCTACGAGCAGTACTTC.

This clonotype was found many times. The genes are TRBV11-3 and TRBJ2-1; tentatively, D is TRBD1 (5 bases). The CDR3 has 12 amino acids. Deletions cut 3 bases from V and 9 bases from J, with 9 bases between. Per the germline V gene, CDR1 is SGHNT and CDR2 is YENEEA. The CDR3 protein is CASSFRGGEQFF. Here the CDR3 DNA reads TGTGCCAGCAGCTTTAGGGGCGGTGAGCAGTTCTTC.

This clonotype was detected many times. The rearrangement links TRBV9 to TRBJ1-1; 8 bases align to TRBD1. Germline CDR1 SGDLS, CDR2 YYNGEE. The CDR3 is made up of 16 amino acids. After removal of 0 bases from V and 5 bases from J, the junction contained 9 bases not matched to a gene. CDR3 DNA: TGTGCCAGCAGCGTAGCAGACGACAGGGGTTGGACTGAAGCTTTCTTT. This codes for CASSVADDRGWTEAFF.

This rearrangement joins TRBV4-1 to TRBJ2-3, with D uncertain. Trimming took off 4 bases at V and 4 bases at J, with 12 bases between the two ends. The germline gives CDR1 MGHRA, CDR2 YSYEKL. CDR3 length: 14 residues. The CDR3 loop reads CASSLYLGSDTQYF. In nucleotides, the CDR3 is TGCGCCAGCAGCCTTTATTTGGGGTCAGATACGCAGTATTTT.

This clonotype showed up just once. This chain connects TRBV6-5 to TRBJ1-1; D is undetermined. From germline, CDR1 is MNHEY and CDR2 SVGAGI. CDR3 size: 13 residues. The ends were cut back, 4 bases at V and 3 bases at J, with 9 bases in the middle. For the CDR3, the DNA is TGTGCCAGCAGTTTCCGGGAGGACACTGAAGCTTTCTTT. It is translated as CASSFREDTEAFF.

The CDR3 loop is CASSRGTETQYF. In DNA form, the CDR3 reads TGTGCCAGCAGCAGGGGCACGGAGACCCAGTACTTC. The genes are TRBV7-9 and TRBJ2-5; a possible D gene is TRBD1 (5 bases). The V end was cut by 5 bases, the J end by 5 bases, with 9 bases between. The germline V gene has CDR1 SEHNR and CDR2 FQNEAQ (reference sequence). The CDR3 is made up of 12 amino acids.

The table lists this clonotype with a few counts. This sequence joins TRBV6-2 or TRBV6-3 and TRBJ2-1; D may correspond to TRBD1 or TRBD2 (5 bases each). Per the germline V gene, CDR1 is MNHEY and CDR2 is SVGEGT. With 7 bases removed from V and 12 bases from J, the gap between germline ends came to 16 bases. The CDR3 is 12 residues long. The CDR3 spells CASTDYRDVQFF. CDR3 nucleotides: TGTGCCAGCACCGACTACCGGGACGTGCAGTTCTTC.

Regarding this clonotype: A read error may explain this, as a much larger clone is one base away. The chain uses TRBV2 and TRBJ2-2, with D possibly matching TRBD1 (6 bases). The CDR3 loop spans 13 amino acids. Germline V gene data show CDR1 as SNHLY and CDR2 as FYNNEI. V lost 9 bases and J lost 4, with 12 bases in between. CDR3 region: CARWTEGTGELFF. The CDR3 DNA reads TGTGCCAGATGGACAGAGGGCACCGGGGAGCTGTTTTTT.

This clonotype was recorded a few times. This may be a read error: a much more frequent sequence differs by one nucleotide. The rearrangement links TRBV7-3 to TRBJ2-1, with D possibly matching TRBD1 (6 bases). V dropped 5 bases and J dropped 6 bases, with 11 bases sitting between them. Germline V CDR1 and CDR2: SGHTA, FQGTGA. The CDR3 length is 13 residues. The CDR3 loop is CASSVGHFNEQFF. Written as DNA, the CDR3 is TGTGCCAGCAGCGTGGGACACTTCAATGAGCAGTTCTTC.

This clonotype was picked up a small number of times. One end of the junction does not line up with germline, which may come from a read error. The chain joins TRBV29-1 to TRBJ2-7; D not resolved. Germline CDR1 SQVTM, CDR2 ANQGSEA. This CDR3 has 11 residues. CDR3 sequence reads: CCVEDKGWWYF. Here the CDR3 DNA reads TGCTGCGTTGAAGACAAGGGATGGTGGTACTTC.

This clonotype was seen ten or more times. The chain carries TRBV5-1 and TRBJ1-1, with D possibly matching TRBD1 (6 bases). The CDR3 consists of 15 residues. Per germline, CDR1 SGHRS and CDR2 YFSETQ. The V gene lost 4 bases and the J gene lost 4 bases, with 17 bases spanning the gap. DNA for the CDR3: TGCGCCAGCAGCCCCGCTGGGGCCAGGGGCACTGAAGCTTTCTTT. This sequence encodes CASSPAGARGTEAFF.

This clonotype was seen at least ten times. This chain connects TRBV7-2 to TRBJ2-1, with 11 positions matching TRBD1. CDR1 SGHTA and CDR2 FQGNSA come from the germline V gene. The CDR3 has 14 amino acids. J was trimmed by 3 bases and V by 7 bases; bases with no gene match: 2. CDR3 nucleotides: TGTGCCAGCACCGGGACAGGGGGCTACAATGAGCAGTTCTTC. It translates to CASTGTGGYNEQFF.

This clonotype was seen ten or more times. This chain links TRBV11-3 with TRBJ2-7; no clear D. In germline, CDR1 is SGHNT, CDR2 YENEEA. The ends were cut back, 2 bases at V and 6 bases at J, with 11 bases in the middle. The CDR3 is 13 residues long. This CDR3 reads CASSLTTASEQYF. In DNA, the CDR3 is TGTGCCAGCAGCTTAACGACGGCTAGCGAGCAGTACTTC.

This clonotype has more than one count but fewer than ten. The chain links TRBV20-1 to TRBJ2-7, with 8 bases identical to TRBD1. CDR3 size: 12 residues. The junction had 5 bases not matched to a gene; V was cut back by 5 bases and J by 5 bases. CDR1 and CDR2 (germline): DFQATT, SNEGSKA (reference sequence). CDR3 in amino acids: CSALDRAHEQYF. CDR3 nucleotide sequence: TGCAGTGCTTTGGACAGGGCCCACGAGCAGTACTTC.

This clonotype was detected ten times or more. The chain employs TRBV9 and TRBJ2-3; no firm D call. Looked up from germline, CDR1 is SGDLS and CDR2 is YYNGEE. V was shortened by 0 bases and J by 6 bases, with 5 bases between the two germline ends. The length of the CDR3 is 12 residues. CDR3 nucleotide sequence: TGTGCCAGCAGCGTAGAAGGGGATACGCAGTATTTT. Protein: CASSVEGDTQYF.

On this clonotype itself: At one boundary the junction diverges from the germline segment, which might be a read error. V usage is TRBV12-3 or TRBV12-4 and J usage is TRBJ2-1, with 11 nucleotides matching TRBD2. This CDR3 region has 14 residues. This chain's CDR3 is CASRLAGGPNEQFF. The CDR3 bases are TGTGCCAGCAGATTAGCGGGAGGGCCCAATGAGCAGTTCTTC.

This clonotype was detected ten times or more. The chain links TRBV12-3 or TRBV12-4 to TRBJ2-2; 11 bases align to TRBD2. The CDR3 has 15 residues. The junction had 1 base not matched to a gene; V was cut back by 6 bases and J by 1 base. The CDR3 DNA is TGTGCCAGCAGAACTAGCGGGAGGAACACCGGGGAGCTGTTTTTT. Its translation: CASRTSGRNTGELFF.

In this sample, this clonotype turned up many times. V is TRBV29-1 and J is TRBJ1-5; D not certain. Germline assignment: CDR1 SQVTM and CDR2 ANQGSEA. The CDR3 has 14 residues. V was trimmed by 8 bases and J by 0 bases, leaving 14 bases between them. The CDR3 DNA sequence: TGCAGCCGGACGACGGGTTATAGCAATCAGCCCCAGCATTTT. This codes for CSRTTGYSNQPQHF.

A note on this clonotype: A much bigger clone sits one base away, suggesting this may be a read error. V and J are TRBV29-1 and TRBJ2-3; D perhaps matches TRBD2 (6 bases). This CDR3 comprises 14 residues. Germline loops: CDR1 SQVTM, CDR2 ANQGSEA. The CDR3 bases are TGCTGCGTTCGGGCGGGACGCAGCCGGGATACGCAGTATTTT. Translation: CCVRAGRSRDTQYF.

In its sample, this clonotype was seen once. A far larger clone is only one base removed, so a read error is likely. The rearrangement uses TRBV11-2 and TRBJ2-1; 15 bases match TRBD2. The germline V gene encodes CDR1 SGHAT and CDR2 FQNNGV. This CDR3 is 15 amino acids long. V shed 7 bases and J 9 bases; nucleotides not matched to a gene: 7. The CDR3 region is CASNGGTSGRSEQFF. CDR3 nucleotides: TGTGCCAGCAACGGGGGGACTAGCGGGAGGAGTGAGCAGTTCTTC.

This clonotype appeared many times. The J gene is TRBJ2-1, the V gene TRBV10-3; maybe TRBD1 (6 bases). Germline CDR1 reads ENHRY; CDR2 reads SYGVKD. The CDR3 runs 16 residues. Trimming took 0 bases from V and 5 from J, leaving 14 bases between them. The CDR3 spells CAISESNRVRNNEQFF. The CDR3 nucleotides are TGTGCCATCAGTGAGTCGAACAGGGTTCGCAACAATGAGCAGTTCTTC.

This clonotype was detected ten times or more. The chain uses TRBV3-1 and TRBJ1-1; weak D call: TRBD1 (5 bases). CDR3 length: 14 amino acids. The germline V and J ends were trimmed by 1 base and 4 bases, with 10 bases remaining between them. Germline lookup yields CDR1 LGHDT and CDR2 YNNKEL (reference sequence). This CDR3 is CASSQASRVTEAFF. The CDR3 bases are TGTGCCAGCAGCCAAGCCAGCAGGGTCACTGAAGCTTTCTTT.

The V and J genes are TRBV5-1 and TRBJ1-1; 7 nucleotides line up with TRBD1. With 4 bases clipped from V and 3 bases from J, the junction kept 9 bases outside the gene matches. This CDR3 region has 15 residues. Germline V lookup: CDR1 SGHRS, CDR2 YFSETQ. The CDR3 is CASSTRTGGDTEAFF. The DNA of the CDR3 is TGCGCCAGCAGCACCCGGACAGGTGGGGACACTGAAGCTTTCTTT.

The genes are TRBV12-3 or TRBV12-4 and TRBJ1-3; D is unresolved. The length of the CDR3 is 12 residues. The V end was cut by 2 bases, the J end by 5 bases, with 4 bases between. The DNA for the CDR3 is TGTGCCAGCAGTTTACGTAGAAACACCATATATTTT. It encodes CASSLRRNTIYF.

The sample holds many counts of this clonotype. The chain carries TRBV30 and TRBJ1-4; a possible D gene is TRBD1 (6 bases). CDR3 length: 15 amino acids. Trimming pared 3 bases from V and 4 bases from J, leaving 15 bases between. Germline assignment: CDR1 GTSNPN and CDR2 SVGIG (reference sequence). The chain's CDR3 is CAWRYGGRGNEKLFF. In DNA form, the CDR3 reads TGTGCCTGGAGATACGGGGGCAGGGGTAATGAAAAACTGTTTTTT. Based on the CDR3 plus reference TRBV30 and TRBJ1-4, the full variable domain is SQTIHQWPATLVQPVGSPLSLECTVEGTSNPNLYWYRQAAGRGLQLLFYSVGIGQISSEVPQNLSASRPQDRQFILSSKKLLLSDSGFYLCAWRYGGRGNEKLFFGSGTQLSVL.

Points on this clonotype: One junction end disagrees with the germline gene, perhaps due to a read error. The chain joins TRBV6-5 to TRBJ2-7; no clear D. The CDR3 is made up of 13 amino acids. Germline V CDR1 and CDR2: MNHEY, SVGAGI. DNA for the CDR3: TGTGCCAGCGGTTACTCACCGGACGTCGAGCAGTACTTC. It is translated as CASGYSPDVEQYF.

The sample holds a few counts of this clonotype. Since the CDR3 does not end with the conserved phenylalanine or tryptophan, this likely comes from a read error. The V and J genes are TRBV4-1 and TRBJ2-3; D is perhaps TRBD2 (6 bases). Per the germline V gene, CDR1 is MGHRA and CDR2 is YSYEKL. Trimming took off 2 bases at V and 1 base at J, with 7 bases between the two ends. This CDR3 region has 14 residues. The CDR3 protein is CASSQTGGTDTQYL. The DNA of the CDR3 is TGCGCCAGCAGCCAAACGGGGGGCACAGATACGCAGTATCTT.